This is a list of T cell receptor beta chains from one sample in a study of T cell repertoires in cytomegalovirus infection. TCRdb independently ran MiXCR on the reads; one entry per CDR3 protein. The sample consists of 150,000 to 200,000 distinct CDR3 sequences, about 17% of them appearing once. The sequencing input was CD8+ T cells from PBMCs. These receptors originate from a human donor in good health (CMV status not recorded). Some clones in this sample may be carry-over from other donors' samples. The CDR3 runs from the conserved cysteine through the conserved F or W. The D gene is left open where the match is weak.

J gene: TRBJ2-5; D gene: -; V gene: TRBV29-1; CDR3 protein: CSVEGGHGKETQYF
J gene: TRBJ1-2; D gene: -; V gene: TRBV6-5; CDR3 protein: CASRRGYGYTF
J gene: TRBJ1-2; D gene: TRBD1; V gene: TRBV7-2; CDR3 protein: CASSLGTGHYGYTF
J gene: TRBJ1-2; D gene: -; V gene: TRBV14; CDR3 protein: CASSQGAGGDGYTF
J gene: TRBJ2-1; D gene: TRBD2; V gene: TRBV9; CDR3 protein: CASSSISGGAVYNEQFF
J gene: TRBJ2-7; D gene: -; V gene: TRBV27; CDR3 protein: CASSGGAGLHEQYF
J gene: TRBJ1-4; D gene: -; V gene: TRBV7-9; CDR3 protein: CASSLDRDGTNEKLFF
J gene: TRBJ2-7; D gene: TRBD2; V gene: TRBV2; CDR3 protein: CASTAGLASLHEQYF
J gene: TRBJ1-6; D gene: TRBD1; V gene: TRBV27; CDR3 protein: CASSPFGQGRSSPLHF
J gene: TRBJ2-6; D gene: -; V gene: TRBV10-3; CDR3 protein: CAISESKDLASSGPNVLTF
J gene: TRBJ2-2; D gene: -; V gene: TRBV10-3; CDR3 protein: CGTGAGQTNTGELFF
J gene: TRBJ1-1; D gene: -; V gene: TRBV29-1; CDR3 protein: CSVEMGWSTEAFF
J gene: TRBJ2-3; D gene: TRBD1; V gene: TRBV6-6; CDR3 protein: CASSYSVLAGGGETRDTQYF
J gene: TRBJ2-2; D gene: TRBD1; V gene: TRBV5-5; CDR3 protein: CASSLGDRETGELFF
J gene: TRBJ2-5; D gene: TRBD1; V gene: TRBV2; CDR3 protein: CASRETPGQGIQETQYF
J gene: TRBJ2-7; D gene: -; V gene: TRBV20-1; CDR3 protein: CSASDNNAYEQYF
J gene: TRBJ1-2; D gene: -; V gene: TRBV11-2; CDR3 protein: CASSLGAGENYGYTF
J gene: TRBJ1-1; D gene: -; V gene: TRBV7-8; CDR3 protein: CASSLDPSDAEAFF
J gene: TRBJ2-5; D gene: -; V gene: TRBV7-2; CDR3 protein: CASSQGGLRGQETQYF
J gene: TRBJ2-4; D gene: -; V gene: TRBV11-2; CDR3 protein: CASSLVVGGALAKNIQYF
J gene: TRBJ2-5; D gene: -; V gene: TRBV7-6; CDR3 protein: CASSRIGETQYF
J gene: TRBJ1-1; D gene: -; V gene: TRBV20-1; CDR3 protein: CSARNPQGPNTEAFF
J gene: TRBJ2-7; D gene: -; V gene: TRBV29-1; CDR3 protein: CSVEVTNTYEQYF
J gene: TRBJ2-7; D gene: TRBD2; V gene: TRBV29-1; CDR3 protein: CSVDLRGGGYEQYF